This T cell receptor beta chain was sequenced for a study of cytomegalovirus exposure and HLA in healthy donors. The PCR contained 60 Vbeta and 13 Jbeta primers. Sequencing used immunoSEQ multiplex PCR; TCRdb keeps in-frame clones, though not all of them. In the table there are 140,000 to 150,000 clones, nearly 10% of which are singletons. Comment on this clone: Antigen specificity is unknown.

Study-level results: Rarity held for most TCR sequences, but there were some public TCRs that occurred in many donors. In a later analysis, several top co-occurrence clusters appeared linked to parvovirus B19, influenza, CMV and Epstein-Barr virus.

This CDR3 spans 15 amino acids. V was pared by 2 bases and J by 4 bases, with 15 bases between. CDR1 is SGHRS and CDR2 is YFSETQ in the germline V gene. Every donor was a healthy person donating bone marrow. Nominally healthy donors provided the samples, though records likely missed some immune exposures. The sequencing input was PBMCs. The sequence came from a man aged 45-65 years in good health and CMV-seronegative. The chain employs TRBV5-1 and TRBJ1-1; the D gene is possibly TRBD1 (5 bases). The CDR3 protein is CASSFGPAGPTEAFF. CDR3 DNA sequence: TGCGCCAGCAGCTTTGGTCCTGCAGGGCCCACTGAAGCTTTCTTT. The whole variable domain, remainder taken from reference TRBV5-1 and TRBJ1-1, is KAGVTQTPRYLIKTRGQQVTLSCSPISGHRSVSWYQQTPGQGLQFLFEYFSETQRNKGNFPGRFSGRQFSNSRSEMNVSTLELGDSALYLCASSFGPAGPTEAFFGQGTRLTVV.